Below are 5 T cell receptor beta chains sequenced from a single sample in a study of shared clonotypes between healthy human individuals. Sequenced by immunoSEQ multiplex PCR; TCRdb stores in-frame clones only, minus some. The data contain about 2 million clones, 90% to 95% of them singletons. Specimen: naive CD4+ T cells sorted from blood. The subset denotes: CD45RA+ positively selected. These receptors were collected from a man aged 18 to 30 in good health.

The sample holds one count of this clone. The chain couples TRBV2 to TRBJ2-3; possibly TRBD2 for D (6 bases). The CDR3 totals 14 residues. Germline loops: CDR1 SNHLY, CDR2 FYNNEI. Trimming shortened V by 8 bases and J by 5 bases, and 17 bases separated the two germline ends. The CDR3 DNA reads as TGTGCCAGCCCGGGGGACGGCAAGGGAGATACGCAGTATTTT. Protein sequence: CASPGDGKGDTQYF.

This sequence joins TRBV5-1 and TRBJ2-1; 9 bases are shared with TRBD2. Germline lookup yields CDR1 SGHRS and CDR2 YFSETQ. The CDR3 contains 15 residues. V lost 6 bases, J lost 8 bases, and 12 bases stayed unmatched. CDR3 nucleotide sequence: TGCGCCAGCACCTTATATAGCGGGAGCATGTATGAGCAGTTCTTC. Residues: CASTLYSGSMYEQFF.

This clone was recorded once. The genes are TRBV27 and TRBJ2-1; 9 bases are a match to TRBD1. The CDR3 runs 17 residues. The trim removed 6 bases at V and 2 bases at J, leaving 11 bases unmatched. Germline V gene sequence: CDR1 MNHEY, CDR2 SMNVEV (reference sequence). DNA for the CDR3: TGTGCCAGCAGCTATACCGCCGGGACAGGGACCTACAATGAGCAGTTCTTC. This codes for CASSYTAGTGTYNEQFF.

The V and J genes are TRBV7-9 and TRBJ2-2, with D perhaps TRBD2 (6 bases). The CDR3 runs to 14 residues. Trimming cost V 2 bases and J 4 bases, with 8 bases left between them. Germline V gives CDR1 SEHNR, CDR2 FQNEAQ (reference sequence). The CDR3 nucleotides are TGTGCCAGCAGCTTAAACGGGGGCACCGGGGAGCTGTTTTTT. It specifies CASSLNGGTGELFF.

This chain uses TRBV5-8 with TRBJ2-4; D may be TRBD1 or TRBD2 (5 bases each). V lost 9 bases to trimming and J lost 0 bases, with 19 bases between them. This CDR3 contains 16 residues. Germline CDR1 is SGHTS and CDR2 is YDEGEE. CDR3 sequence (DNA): TGTGCCACCCGGGACCTGGAGGATCTAGCCAAAAACATTCAGTACTTC. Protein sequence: CATRDLEDLAKNIQYF.